Following are 14 T cell receptor beta chains from one sample sequenced in a study of CD8+ T cells in alopecia areata. Reverse transcription of extracted RNA yielded cDNA, which provided the sequencing template. Measured with immunoSEQ multiplex PCR; TCRdb has only the in-frame clones, and not every one. This table holds 200,000 to 250,000 clones, about 53% found once. Source: CD4+ T cells sorted from blood, taken at week 0. All receptors derive from a human donor with alopecia areata.

This chain joins TRBV4-1 and TRBJ1-5; 8 nucleotides align to TRBD1. With 2 bases clipped from V and 2 bases from J, the junction kept 11 bases outside the gene matches. Germline V gives CDR1 MGHRA, CDR2 YSYEKL. The CDR3 has 18 residues. CDR3 bases: TGCGCCAGCAGCCAAATTATGGCGCGGACAGGGCGCAATCAGCCCCAGCATTTT. It is translated as CASSQIMARTGRNQPQHF.

The V and J genes are TRBV11-1 and TRBJ2-7, with TRBD1 identical over 7 bases. Per the germline V gene, CDR1 is SGHAT and CDR2 is FQDESV (reference sequence). V shed 5 bases, J shed 1 base, and the junction held 8 bases outside the gene matches. This CDR3 region has 15 residues. For the CDR3, the DNA is TGTGCCAGCAGCCCGCGACAGGGACCATCCTACGAGCAGTACTTC. Translating gives CASSPRQGPSYEQYF.

There are a few counts of this clone. The chain links TRBV6-1 to TRBJ2-7; 8 bases align to TRBD2. V dropped 8 bases and J dropped 5; count of bases not matched to a gene: 8. The germline V gene encodes CDR1 MNHNS and CDR2 SASEGT. The CDR3 length is 13 residues. CDR3 sequence reads: CASRLAGHHEQYF. Here the CDR3 DNA reads TGTGCCAGCCGGCTAGCGGGTCACCACGAGCAGTACTTC.

The genes are TRBV7-9 and TRBJ1-2; 8 bases match TRBD1. The V and J ends lost 5 bases and 6 bases, in that order; junction bases with no gene match: 8. The length of the CDR3 is 14 residues. Per the germline V gene, CDR1 is SEHNR and CDR2 is FQNEAQ (reference sequence). In DNA form, the CDR3 reads TGTGCCAGCAGCCAGGGGGCAGTCCCCCATGGCTACACCTTC. It codes for CASSQGAVPHGYTF.

The chain couples TRBV30 to TRBJ2-1; 9 bases align to TRBD1. After removal of 0 bases from V and 4 bases from J, the junction contained 4 bases not matched to a gene. The germline gives CDR1 GTSNPN, CDR2 SVGIG (reference sequence). The CDR3 has 15 residues. The CDR3 loop reads CAWSVGTGRYNEQFF. For the CDR3, the DNA is TGTGCCTGGAGTGTTGGGACAGGGAGATACAATGAGCAGTTCTTC. Combining the CDR3 with reference TRBV30 and TRBJ2-1 gives the whole variable domain SQTIHQWPATLVQPVGSPLSLECTVEGTSNPNLYWYRQAAGRGLQLLFYSVGIGQISSEVPQNLSASRPQDRQFILSSKKLLLSDSGFYLCAWSVGTGRYNEQFFGPGTRLTVL.

This clone was recorded a few times. The genes are TRBV15 and TRBJ1-2, with 7 bases lining up with TRBD1. The junction had 17 bases not matched to a gene; V was cut back by 5 bases and J by 8 bases. This CDR3 is built from 16 residues. Germline CDR1 LNHNV, CDR2 YYDKDF (reference sequence). CDR3 sequence reads: CATSRIGTVLHGGYTF. The CDR3 nucleotides are TGTGCCACCAGCCGGATAGGGACAGTACTTCATGGGGGCTACACCTTC.

The chain couples TRBV18 to TRBJ1-2; 9 bases map to TRBD1. CDR3 size: 13 residues. With 6 bases clipped from V and 8 bases from J, the junction kept 7 bases outside the gene matches. CDR1 KGHSH and CDR2 LQKENI come from the germline V gene. The CDR3 DNA sequence: TGTGCCAGCTCCCAAGGGACAGGGAACGGCTACACCTTC. It yields the protein CASSQGTGNGYTF.

V gene TRBV5-6 combines with J gene TRBJ1-1; D perhaps matches TRBD1 (6 bases). Germline CDR1 is SGHDT and CDR2 is YYEEEE. The CDR3 loop spans 15 amino acids. V was cut by 4 bases and J by 2 bases, with 15 bases left in between. CDR3 nucleotides: TGTGCCAGCAGCCCGGAGGGACAACCCAACACTGAAGCTTTCTTT. Encoded protein: CASSPEGQPNTEAFF.

This rearrangement joins TRBV5-1 to TRBJ1-2; 8 nucleotides align to TRBD1. Germline-derived CDR1 and CDR2 are SGHRS and YFSETQ. This CDR3 contains 14 residues. V lost 6 bases, J lost 4 bases, and 8 bases stayed unmatched. The CDR3 DNA sequence: TGCGCCAGCACCTATTCGGGACAGGCCTATGGCTACACCTTC. Its translation: CASTYSGQAYGYTF. The whole variable domain, filled in from reference TRBV5-1 and TRBJ1-2, reads KAGVTQTPRYLIKTRGQQVTLSCSPISGHRSVSWYQQTPGQGLQFLFEYFSETQRNKGNFPGRFSGRQFSNSRSEMNVSTLELGDSALYLCASTYSGQAYGYTFGSGTRLTVV.

The V and J genes are TRBV6-5 and TRBJ1-5, with no clear D. V was trimmed by 4 bases and J by 4 bases, leaving 11 bases between them. The CDR3 is 14 amino acids. Germline CDR1 and CDR2: MNHEY and SVGAGI. This chain's CDR3 is CASSSSGDNQPQHF. The CDR3 DNA is TGTGCCAGCAGTTCCTCGGGAGATAATCAGCCCCAGCATTTT.

The chain joins TRBV5-1 to TRBJ2-7, with 7 bases identical to TRBD2. The V and J ends lost 4 bases and 5 bases, in that order; junction bases with no gene match: 9. In germline, CDR1 is SGHRS, CDR2 YFSETQ. The CDR3 totals 14 residues. The DNA of the CDR3 is TGCGCCAGCAGCCCAGCGGGACCAAAGGACGAGCAGTACTTC. Residues: CASSPAGPKDEQYF.

This clone has a handful of counts. The chain links TRBV29-1 to TRBJ2-3; D is unclear. V was shortened by 8 bases and J by 4 bases, with 13 bases between the two germline ends. This CDR3 is built from 12 residues. In germline, CDR1 is SQVTM, CDR2 ANQGSEA. The CDR3 here is CSSEPSSDTQYF. The CDR3 DNA is TGCAGCTCTGAGCCGTCCTCAGATACGCAGTATTTT.

The chain has TRBV18 and TRBJ2-4, with TRBD1 matching over 8 bases. Trimming removed 4 bases from V and 1 base from J; junction bases left unmatched: 6. This CDR3 is built from 16 residues. Germline V gives CDR1 KGHSH, CDR2 LQKENI. The CDR3 region is CASSRRQGAAKNIQYF. CDR3 in DNA: TGTGCCAGCTCACGCCGGCAGGGGGCTGCCAAAAACATTCAGTACTTC.

The chain carries TRBV4-2 and TRBJ1-3; D is unresolved. CDR3 length equals 15 residues. Germline CDR1 is LGHNA and CDR2 is YNFKEQ. The germline V and J ends were trimmed by 1 base and 2 bases, with 9 bases remaining between them. The DNA for the CDR3 is TGTGCCAGCAGCCAAGGAGCGGTGGCTGGAAACACCATATATTTT. The encoded protein is CASSQGAVAGNTIYF.